This T cell receptor beta chain was recovered during a study of T cells in severe cutaneous drug reactions. Study at large: Blister fluid/cells and PBMC came from acute- or recovery-stage patients.

In regard to this clonotype: Its target is not known.

Libraries were made by iRepertoire multiplex PCR with TCR subtype-specific primers for bulk and single-cell sequencing. TCRdb reworked the multiplex PCR reads into one entry per CDR3 protein, no DNA. This sample carries 10,000 or so distinct CDR3 sequences, with roughly a fifth going to the ten biggest clones. The CDR3 is made up of 17 amino acids. Looked up from germline, CDR1 is DFQATT and CDR2 is SNEGSKA (reference sequence). Carbamazepine had induced Stevens-Johnson syndrome or toxic epidermal necrolysis in the sequenced donors. Findings and caveats of the study: Carbamazepine-induced Stevens-Johnson syndrome or toxic epidermal necrolysis patients showed strongly raised TRBV12-4, about 32% in blister cells and roughly 5% in PBMC.

V gene TRBV20-1 combines with J gene TRBJ1-6; TCRdb calls TRBD1, which cannot be checked without DNA. Sequenced material: cells from a skin blister. The sequence was obtained from a human donor with Stevens-Johnson syndrome, a severe cutaneous drug reaction. Here the CDR3 reads CSAPFLHGKDNNSPLHF.